This TCR beta chain was sequenced during a study of blood T cell repertoires in COVID-19. The overall study: COVID-19 samples collected from the United States, Italy and Spain covered acute and convalescent phases.

The CDR3 extends over 15 amino acids. V was shortened by 4 bases and J by 5 bases, with 18 bases between the two germline ends. Per the germline V gene, CDR1 is SGHKS and CDR2 is YYEKEE (reference sequence). Profiling relied on immunoSEQ multiplex PCR, and the TCRdb table lists in-frame clones only, not all of them. The sample has hundreds of thousands of clones; about 90% are singletons. V and J are TRBV5-5 and TRBJ1-1, with D maybe TRBD1 (6 bases). The TCR sequence derives from a man younger than 35 with COVID-19, enrolled during active disease. The sequenced material came from peripheral blood. DNA for the CDR3: TGTGCCAGCAGCCAGGGACACGTGCTGGGGACTGAAGCTTTCTTT. Protein: CASSQGHVLGTEAFF. The full variable domain, its missing parts supplied by reference TRBV5-5 and TRBJ1-1, is DAGVTQSPTHLIKTRGQQVTLRCSPISGHKSVSWYQQVLGQGPQFIFQYYEKEERGRGNFPDRFSARQFPNYSSELNVNALLLGDSALYLCASSQGHVLGTEAFFGQGTRLTVV.